This T cell receptor beta chain was obtained from a study of OX40 agonist ivuxolimab in advanced cancers. The V gene's germline CDR1 is MNHNS and CDR2 SASEGT. CDR3 length: 16 amino acids. Study findings and constraints: Relative to CD4+, CD8+ T cells held more expanded clones on average.

With respect to this clone: The target antigen is unknown. One end of the junction is discordant with germline, which a read error may explain. This same CDR3 is encoded by further DNA sequences in the sample.

Any history of autoimmune disease or systemic immunosuppression disqualified patients. Data came from immunoSEQ multiplex PCR; TCRdb stores just in-frame clones and leaves some out. The data contain tens of thousands of clones, roughly 80% of them seen just once; the ten biggest clones take up 5%. The sequence came from an adult with an advanced solid tumor such as melanoma, head and neck, liver or kidney cancer. Sequenced here: CD4+ or CD8+ T cells sorted from blood, sampled in a trial of the OX40 agonist ivuxolimab. The rearrangement uses TRBV6-1 and TRBJ2-6, with 10 bases matching TRBD2. Written as DNA, the CDR3 is TGTGCCAGCAGTGGGACTAGCGGCTCTGGGGCCAACGTCCTGACCTTC. Protein sequence: CASSGTSGSGANVLTF.